This section outlines one T cell receptor beta chain sequence together with its context. The record originates from a study of blood T cell repertoires in COVID-19. Turning to the study itself: Acute-phase and convalescent COVID-19 samples originated in the United States, Italy and Spain.

Original data processing: Amplification of reference gene primers provided the estimated nucleated cell counts. Generated by immunoSEQ multiplex PCR, the TCRdb table keeps only in-frame clones and is missing some. D and trimming were read from the DNA, whereas the V and J calls and clone size are those reported in that table. The data hold roughly 350,000 clones, with about nine tenths observed a single time. The ends were cut back, 5 bases at V and 0 bases at J, with 8 bases in the middle. The CDR3 extends over 13 amino acids. The germline V gene encodes CDR1 SNHLY and CDR2 FYNNEI. Seattle enrolled patients during active infection and tracked them longitudinally.

This receptor was obtained from a woman aged 70-85 years with COVID-19, enrolled during active disease. Sequenced: peripheral blood. The chain is built from TRBV2 and TRBJ2-7; D may be TRBD1 (6 bases). For the CDR3, the DNA is TGTGCCAGCAGTAGGGGGAGCTCCTACGAGCAGTACTTC. Translating gives CASSRGSSYEQYF.